What follows describes a single T cell receptor (beta chain). The antigen is not known. Using immunoSEQ multiplex PCR, the repertoire was profiled, and TCRdb retains in-frame clones only, with some absent. The data hold approximately 120,000 clones, with around 90% observed a single time. This specimen belongs to a study of T cell responses to AZD1222 COVID-19 vaccine. The germline V gene has CDR1 SGHTA and CDR2 FQGTGA. V was pared by 2 bases and J by 4 bases, with 13 bases between. This CDR3 has 15 amino acids. The study's findings and limits: Seropositive AZD1222 recipients at baseline numbered only five or six. White British people made up most donors, females outnumbered males, and clonal diversity was possibly underestimated.

Sequenced material: peripheral blood, taken on day 0 of AZD1222 vaccination. This clonotype was sampled from an adult in good health. The V and J genes are TRBV7-3 and TRBJ2-3; TRBD1 might be the D (6 bases). The DNA of the CDR3 is TGTGCCAGCAGCTTAGGGCCATCAGGGGCAGATACGCAGTATTTT. Translated: CASSLGPSGADTQYF.